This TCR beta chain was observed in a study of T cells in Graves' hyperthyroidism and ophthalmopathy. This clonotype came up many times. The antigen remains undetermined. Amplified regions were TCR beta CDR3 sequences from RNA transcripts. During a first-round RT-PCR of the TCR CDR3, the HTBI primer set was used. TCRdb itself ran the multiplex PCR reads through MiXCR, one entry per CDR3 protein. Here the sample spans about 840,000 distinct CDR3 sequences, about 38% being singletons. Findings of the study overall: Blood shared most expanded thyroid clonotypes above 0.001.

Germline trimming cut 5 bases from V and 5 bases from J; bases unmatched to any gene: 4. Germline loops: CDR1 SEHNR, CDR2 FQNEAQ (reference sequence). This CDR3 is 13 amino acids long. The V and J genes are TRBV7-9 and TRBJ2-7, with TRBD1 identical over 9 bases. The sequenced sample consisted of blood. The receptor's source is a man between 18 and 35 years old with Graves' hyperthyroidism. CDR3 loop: CASSRTGANEQYF. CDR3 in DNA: TGTGCCAGCAGCCGGACAGGGGCAAACGAGCAGTACTTC.